Listed here are 10 T cell receptor beta chains from one sample, sequenced in a study of sequential checkpoint blockade in melanoma. Method: immunoSEQ multiplex PCR; TCRdb's copy keeps in-frame clones and lacks some. The table includes 1,500 to 2,000 clones, around a quarter detected once. Regarding treatment: randomized to nivolumab then ipilimumab (arm A) or the reverse (arm B). The sequencing here drew on tumor tissue (inferred from file names), taken from a patient given nivolumab and ipilimumab in sequence. These receptor sequences come from a human donor with melanoma.

V and J are TRBV18 and TRBJ2-2; no clear D. Per the germline V gene, CDR1 is KGHSH and CDR2 is LQKENI. The CDR3 totals 15 residues. Trimming took off 2 bases at V and 1 base at J, with 8 bases between the two ends. For the CDR3, the DNA is TGTGCCAGCTCACCAGATAGGGTGAACACCGGGGAGCTGTTTTTT. Amino acid sequence: CASSPDRVNTGELFF.

This clone occurred a few times. V is TRBV6-8 and J is TRBJ1-1; D is possibly TRBD1 (5 bases). Trimming removed 5 bases from V and 4 bases from J, with 17 bases in between. Germline V gene lookup returns CDR1 MNHGY and CDR2 SAAAGT. The length of the CDR3 is 15 residues. CDR3 bases: TGTGCCAGCAGTGCCGGGGGGGGTTCGGTCACTGAAGCTTTCTTT. It is translated as CASSAGGGSVTEAFF.

This clone was seen a handful of times. The rearrangement links TRBV6-8 to TRBJ1-2, with 8 bases fitting TRBD1. Germline V gives CDR1 MNHGY, CDR2 SAAAGT. V shed 5 bases and J 3 bases; nucleotides not matched to a gene: 2. The CDR3 is 13 amino acids. This CDR3 reads CASSGQGYYGYTF. The CDR3 DNA reads TGTGCCAGCAGTGGACAGGGATACTATGGCTACACCTTC.

By its share, this clone is medium-sized. This chain uses TRBV11-3 with TRBJ2-3, with D possibly TRBD2 on 6 matching bases. The CDR3 is made up of 15 amino acids. Trimming removed 3 bases from V and 4 bases from J, with 14 bases in between. CDR1 and CDR2 from the germline V gene are SGHNT and YENEEA. The CDR3 reads CASSLGGVGADTQYF. In DNA, the CDR3 is TGTGCCAGCAGCTTGGGAGGAGTCGGGGCAGATACGCAGTATTTT.

This clone was observed a handful of times. V usage is TRBV28 and J usage is TRBJ1-5, with TRBD1 matching over 9 bases. This CDR3 region has 13 residues. The trim removed 9 bases at V and 5 bases at J, leaving 5 bases unmatched. From germline, CDR1 is MDHEN and CDR2 SYDVKM. Here the CDR3 DNA reads TGTGCCAGTCATGGGACAGGGTATCAGCCCCAGCATTTT. This codes for CASHGTGYQPQHF.

This clone has just a few counts. The chain is built from TRBV11-3 and TRBJ2-7; 10 positions agree with TRBD2. The length of the CDR3 is 17 residues. Trimming cost V 1 base and J 0 bases; bases outside gene matches: 6. The germline gives CDR1 SGHNT, CDR2 YENEEA. CDR3 protein: CASSLGSGGTSSYEQYF. In DNA, the CDR3 is TGTGCCAGCAGCTTAGGTAGCGGGGGGACAAGCTCCTACGAGCAGTACTTC.

This chain joins TRBV5-1 and TRBJ2-5, with TRBD2 identical over 7 bases. Per the germline V gene, CDR1 is SGHRS and CDR2 is YFSETQ. The CDR3 has 15 residues. V dropped 7 bases and J dropped 4; count of bases not matched to a gene: 13. The CDR3 is CASELEAGIRETQYF. CDR3 DNA: TGCGCCAGCGAGCTAGAAGCGGGGATACGAGAGACCCAGTACTTC. Looking up the rest from reference TRBV5-1 and TRBJ2-5 gives the full variable domain: KAGVTQTPRYLIKTRGQQVTLSCSPISGHRSVSWYQQTPGQGLQFLFEYFSETQRNKGNFPGRFSGRQFSNSRSEMNVSTLELGDSALYLCASELEAGIRETQYFGPGTRLLVL.

This chain connects TRBV6-8 to TRBJ1-6; 8 bases fit TRBD1. Germline CDR1 is MNHGY and CDR2 is SAAAGT. The V segment lost 2 bases and the J segment 9 bases; nucleotides outside the gene matches: 12. The CDR3 is 17 residues long. The CDR3 nucleotides read TGTGCCAGCAGTTACGCCACAGGGGGAATACGGGGTTCACCCCTCCACTTT. Its translation: CASSYATGGIRGSPLHF.

This clone is categorized as medium-sized. The DNA for the CDR3 is TGTGCCAGCAGAGAAGGTGGCAATCAGCCCCAGCATTTT. Its protein is CASREGGNQPQHF. The V gene is TRBV6-8, the J gene TRBJ1-5; D unclear. Per the germline V gene, CDR1 is MNHGY and CDR2 is SAAAGT. Trimming cost V 6 bases and J 2 bases, with 8 bases left between them. The CDR3 runs 13 residues.

This clone was found a few times. The junction shows a germline mismatch at one end, possibly a read error. V usage is TRBV6-8 and J usage is TRBJ2-2; D possibly uses TRBD1 or TRBD2 (6 bases each). Per the germline V gene, CDR1 is MNHGY and CDR2 is SAAAGT. This CDR3 has 18 residues. CDR3: CAISGIQGGGANTGELFF. The CDR3, as DNA: TGTGCCATCAGTGGGATACAGGGAGGAGGCGCGAACACCGGGGAGCTGTTTTTT.